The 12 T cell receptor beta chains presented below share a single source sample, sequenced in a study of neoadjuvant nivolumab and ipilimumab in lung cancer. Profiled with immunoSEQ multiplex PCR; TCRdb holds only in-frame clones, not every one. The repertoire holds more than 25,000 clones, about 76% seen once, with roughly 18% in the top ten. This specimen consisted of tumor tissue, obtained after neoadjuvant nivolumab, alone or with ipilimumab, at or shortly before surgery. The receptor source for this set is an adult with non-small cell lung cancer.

The CDR3 DNA is TGTGCCAGCTCACCACCGGACGGTACCTACGAGCAGTACTTC. It yields the protein CASSPPDGTYEQYF. The chain is built from TRBV18 and TRBJ2-7; D is unresolved. Trimming removed 0 bases at V and 2 bases at J, with 8 bases between. This CDR3 is 14 amino acids long. From germline, CDR1 is KGHSH and CDR2 LQKENI.

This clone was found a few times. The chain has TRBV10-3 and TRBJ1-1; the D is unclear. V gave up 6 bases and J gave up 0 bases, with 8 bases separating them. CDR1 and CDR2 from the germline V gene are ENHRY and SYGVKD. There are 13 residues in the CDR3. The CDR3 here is CAISLALNTEAFF. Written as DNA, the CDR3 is TGTGCCATCAGCTTGGCCTTGAACACTGAAGCTTTCTTT.

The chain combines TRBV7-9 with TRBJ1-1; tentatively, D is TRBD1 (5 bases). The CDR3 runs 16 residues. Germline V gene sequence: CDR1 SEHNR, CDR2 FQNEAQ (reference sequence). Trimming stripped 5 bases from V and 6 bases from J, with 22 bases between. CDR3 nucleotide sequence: TGTGCCAGCAGCCGAAGTGGGAGGGGCGCTGGGGCTGAAGCTTTCTTT. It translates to CASSRSGRGAGAEAFF.

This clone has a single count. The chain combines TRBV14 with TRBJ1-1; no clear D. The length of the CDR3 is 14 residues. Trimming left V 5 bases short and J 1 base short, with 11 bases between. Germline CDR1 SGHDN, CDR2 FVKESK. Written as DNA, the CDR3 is TGTGCCAGCAGCGTCCTACTTCCGAACACTGAAGCTTTCTTT. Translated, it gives CASSVLLPNTEAFF. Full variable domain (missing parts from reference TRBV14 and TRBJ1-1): EAGVTQFPSHSVIEKGQTVTLRCDPISGHDNLYWYRRVMGKEIKFLLHFVKESKQDESGMPNNRFLAERTGGTYSTLKVQPAELEDSGVYFCASSVLLPNTEAFFGQGTRLTVV.

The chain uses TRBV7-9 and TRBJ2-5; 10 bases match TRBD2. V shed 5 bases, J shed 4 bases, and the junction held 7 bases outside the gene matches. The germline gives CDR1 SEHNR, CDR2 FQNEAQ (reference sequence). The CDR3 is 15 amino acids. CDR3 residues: CASSTRAGGPETQYF. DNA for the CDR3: TGTGCCAGCAGCACCCGAGCGGGGGGGCCAGAGACCCAGTACTTC.

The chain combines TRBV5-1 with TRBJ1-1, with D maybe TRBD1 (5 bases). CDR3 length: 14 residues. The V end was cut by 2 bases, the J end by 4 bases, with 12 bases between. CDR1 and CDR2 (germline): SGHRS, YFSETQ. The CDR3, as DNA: TGCGCCAGCAGCTTCCTGCGGGGGGTCACTGAAGCTTTCTTT. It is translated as CASSFLRGVTEAFF.

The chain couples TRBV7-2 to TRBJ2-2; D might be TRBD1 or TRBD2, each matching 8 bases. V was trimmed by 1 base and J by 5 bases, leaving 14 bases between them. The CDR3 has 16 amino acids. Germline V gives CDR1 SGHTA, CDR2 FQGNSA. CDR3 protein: CASSLVGGDRTGELFF. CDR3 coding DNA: TGTGCCAGCAGCTTAGTCGGGGGGGACAGGACCGGGGAGCTGTTTTTT.

CDR3 loop: CASSYSPGGRETQYF. CDR3 sequence (DNA): TGTGCCAGCAGTTACTCTCCAGGGGGCAGGGAGACCCAGTACTTC. The genes are TRBV6-5 and TRBJ2-5, with TRBD1 identical over 8 bases. The CDR3 covers 15 residues. CDR1 is MNHEY, CDR2 SVGAGI, per germline. The V gene end was trimmed by 0 bases and the J gene end by 5 bases; junction bases not matched to a gene: 5.

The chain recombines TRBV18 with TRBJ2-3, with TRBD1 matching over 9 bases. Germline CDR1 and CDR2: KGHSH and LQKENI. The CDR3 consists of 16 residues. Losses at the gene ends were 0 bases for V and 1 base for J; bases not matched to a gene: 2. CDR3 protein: CASSPPRDRGTDTQYF. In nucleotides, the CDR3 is TGTGCCAGCTCACCACCTCGGGACAGGGGCACAGATACGCAGTATTTT.

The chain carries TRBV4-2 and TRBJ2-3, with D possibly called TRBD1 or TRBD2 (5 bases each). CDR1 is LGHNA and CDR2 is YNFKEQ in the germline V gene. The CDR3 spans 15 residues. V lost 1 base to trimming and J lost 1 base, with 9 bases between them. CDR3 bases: TGTGCCAGCAGCCAAGTAGGGGACGGCACAGATACGCAGTATTTT. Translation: CASSQVGDGTDTQYF.

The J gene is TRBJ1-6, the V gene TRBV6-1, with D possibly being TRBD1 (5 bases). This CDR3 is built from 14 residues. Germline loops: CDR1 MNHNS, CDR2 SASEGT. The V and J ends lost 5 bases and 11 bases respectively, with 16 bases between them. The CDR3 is CASSNTGPGAPLHF. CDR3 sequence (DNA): TGTGCCAGCAGTAATACAGGACCTGGTGCACCCCTCCACTTT.

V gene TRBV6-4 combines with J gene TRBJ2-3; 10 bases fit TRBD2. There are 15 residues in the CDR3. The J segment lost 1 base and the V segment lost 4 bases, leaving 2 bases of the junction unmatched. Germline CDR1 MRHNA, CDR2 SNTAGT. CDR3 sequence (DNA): TGTGCCAGCAGTGCCCTAGCGGGGGGCACAGATACGCAGTATTTT. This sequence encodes CASSALAGGTDTQYF.